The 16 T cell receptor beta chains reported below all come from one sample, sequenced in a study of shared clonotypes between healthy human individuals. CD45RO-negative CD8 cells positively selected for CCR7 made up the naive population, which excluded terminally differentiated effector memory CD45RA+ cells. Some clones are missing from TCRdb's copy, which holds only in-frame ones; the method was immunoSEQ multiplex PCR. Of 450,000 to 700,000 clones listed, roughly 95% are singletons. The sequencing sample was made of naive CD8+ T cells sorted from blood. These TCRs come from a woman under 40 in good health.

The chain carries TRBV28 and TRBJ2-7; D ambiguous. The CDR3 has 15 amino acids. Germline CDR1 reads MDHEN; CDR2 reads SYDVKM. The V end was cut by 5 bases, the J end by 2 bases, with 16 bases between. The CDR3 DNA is TGTGCCAGCAGTCCGAGACCTTCTAAGGCCTACGAGCAGTACTTC. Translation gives CASSPRPSKAYEQYF.

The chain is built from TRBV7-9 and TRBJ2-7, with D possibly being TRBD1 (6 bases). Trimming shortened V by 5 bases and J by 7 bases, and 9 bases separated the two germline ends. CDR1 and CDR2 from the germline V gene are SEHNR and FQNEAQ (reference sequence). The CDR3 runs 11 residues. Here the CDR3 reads CASSLGQEQYF. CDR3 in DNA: TGTGCCAGCAGCCTCGGACAGGAGCAGTACTTC.

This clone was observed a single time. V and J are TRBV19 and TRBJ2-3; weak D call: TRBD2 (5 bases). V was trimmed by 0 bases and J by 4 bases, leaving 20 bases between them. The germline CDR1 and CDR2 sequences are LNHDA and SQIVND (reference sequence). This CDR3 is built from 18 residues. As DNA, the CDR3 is TGTGCCAGTAGTATAGATGGAGAGGGAGTTCGATCCGCAGATACGCAGTATTTT. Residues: CASSIDGEGVRSADTQYF.

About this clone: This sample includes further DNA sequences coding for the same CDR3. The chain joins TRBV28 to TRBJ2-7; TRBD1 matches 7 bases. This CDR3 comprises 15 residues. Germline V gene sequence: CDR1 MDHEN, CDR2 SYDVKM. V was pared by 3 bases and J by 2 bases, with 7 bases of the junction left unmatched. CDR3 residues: CASSFLPGQTYEQYF. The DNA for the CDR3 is TGTGCCAGCAGTTTTCTTCCGGGACAGACCTACGAGCAGTACTTC. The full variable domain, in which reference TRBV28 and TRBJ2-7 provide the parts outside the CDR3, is DVKVTQSSRYLVKRTGEKVFLECVQDMDHENMFWYRQDPGLGLRLIYFSYDVKMKEKGDIPEGYSVSREKKERFSLILESASTNQTSMYLCASSFLPGQTYEQYFGPGTRLTVT.

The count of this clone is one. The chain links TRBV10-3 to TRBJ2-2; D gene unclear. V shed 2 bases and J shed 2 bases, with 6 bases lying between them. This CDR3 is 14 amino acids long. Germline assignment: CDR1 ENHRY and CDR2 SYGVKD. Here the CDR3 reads CAISEMGNTGELFF. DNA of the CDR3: TGTGCCATCAGTGAGATGGGAAACACCGGGGAGCTGTTTTTT.

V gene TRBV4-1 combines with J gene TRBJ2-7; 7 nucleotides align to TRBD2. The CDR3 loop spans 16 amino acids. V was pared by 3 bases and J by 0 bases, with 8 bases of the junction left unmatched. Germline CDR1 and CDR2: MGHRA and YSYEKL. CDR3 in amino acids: CASSHGAGGSSYEQYF. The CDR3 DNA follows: TGCGCCAGCAGCCACGGGGCGGGCGGGAGCTCCTACGAGCAGTACTTC.

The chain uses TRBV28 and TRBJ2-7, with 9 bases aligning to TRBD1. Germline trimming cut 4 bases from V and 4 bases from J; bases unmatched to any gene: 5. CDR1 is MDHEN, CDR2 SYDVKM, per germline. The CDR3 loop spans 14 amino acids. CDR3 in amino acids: CASSSRQGEYEQYF. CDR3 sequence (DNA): TGTGCCAGCAGTTCGCGACAGGGGGAGTACGAGCAGTACTTC.

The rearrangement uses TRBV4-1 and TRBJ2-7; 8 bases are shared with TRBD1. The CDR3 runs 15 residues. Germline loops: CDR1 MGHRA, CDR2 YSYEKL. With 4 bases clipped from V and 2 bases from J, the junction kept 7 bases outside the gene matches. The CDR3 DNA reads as TGCGCCAGCAGCCTCGGGACAGGAATTGCCTACGAGCAGTACTTC. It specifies CASSLGTGIAYEQYF.

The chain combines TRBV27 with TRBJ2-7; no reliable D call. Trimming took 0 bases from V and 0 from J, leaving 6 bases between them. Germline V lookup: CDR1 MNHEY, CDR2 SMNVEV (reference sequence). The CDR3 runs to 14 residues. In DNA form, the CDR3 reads TGTGCCAGCAGTTTATCCACAGCCTCCTACGAGCAGTACTTC. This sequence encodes CASSLSTASYEQYF.

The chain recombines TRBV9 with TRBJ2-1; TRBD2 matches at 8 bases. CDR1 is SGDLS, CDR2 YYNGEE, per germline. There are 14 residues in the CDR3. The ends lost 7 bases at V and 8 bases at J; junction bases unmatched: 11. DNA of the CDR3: TGTGCCAGCTCCCGGGAGGGAGAGGCCGATGAGCAGTTCTTC. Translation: CASSREGEADEQFF.

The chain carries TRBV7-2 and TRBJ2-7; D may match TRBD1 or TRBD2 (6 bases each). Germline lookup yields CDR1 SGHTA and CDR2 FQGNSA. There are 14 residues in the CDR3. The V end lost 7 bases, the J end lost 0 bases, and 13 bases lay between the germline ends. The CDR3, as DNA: TGTGCCAGCACTTGGGGGGCACTCTCCTACGAGCAGTACTTC. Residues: CASTWGALSYEQYF.

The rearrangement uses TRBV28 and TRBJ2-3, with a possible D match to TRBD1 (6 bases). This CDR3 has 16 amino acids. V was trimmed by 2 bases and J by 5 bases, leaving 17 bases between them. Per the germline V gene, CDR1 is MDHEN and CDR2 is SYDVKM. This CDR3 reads CASSLDTGTMKDTQYF. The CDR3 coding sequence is TGTGCCAGCAGTTTAGATACCGGGACAATGAAAGATACGCAGTATTTT.

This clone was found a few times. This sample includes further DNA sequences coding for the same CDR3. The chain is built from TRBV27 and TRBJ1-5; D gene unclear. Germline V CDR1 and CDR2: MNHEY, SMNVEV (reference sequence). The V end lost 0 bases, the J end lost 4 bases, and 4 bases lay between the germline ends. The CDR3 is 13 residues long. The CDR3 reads CASSLSGNQPQHF. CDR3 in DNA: TGTGCCAGCAGTTTATCGGGAAATCAGCCCCAGCATTTT.

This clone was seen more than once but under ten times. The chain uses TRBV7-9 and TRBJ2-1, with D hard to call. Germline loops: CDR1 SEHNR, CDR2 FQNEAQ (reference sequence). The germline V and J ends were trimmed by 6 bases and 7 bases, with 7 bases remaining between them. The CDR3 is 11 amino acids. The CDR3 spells CASRSVNEQFF. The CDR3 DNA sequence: TGTGCCAGCAGGAGTGTTAATGAGCAGTTCTTC.

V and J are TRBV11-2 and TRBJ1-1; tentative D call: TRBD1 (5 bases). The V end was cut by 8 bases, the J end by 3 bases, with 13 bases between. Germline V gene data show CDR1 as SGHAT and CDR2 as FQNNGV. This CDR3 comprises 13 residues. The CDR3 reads CASGRGRDTEAFF. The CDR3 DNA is TGTGCCAGCGGTAGGGGACGAGACACTGAAGCTTTCTTT.

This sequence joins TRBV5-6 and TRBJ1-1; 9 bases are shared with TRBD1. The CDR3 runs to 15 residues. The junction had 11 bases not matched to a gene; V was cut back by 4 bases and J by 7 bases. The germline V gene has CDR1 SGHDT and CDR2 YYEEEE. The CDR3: CASSPESGTGNEAFF. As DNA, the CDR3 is TGTGCCAGCAGCCCCGAATCCGGGACAGGGAATGAAGCTTTCTTT.